This section outlines one T cell receptor beta chain sequence together with its context. No antigen is known for it. The sample belongs to a study of OX40 agonist ivuxolimab in advanced cancers. The CDR3 contains 13 residues. Per the germline V gene, CDR1 is KGHSH and CDR2 is LQKENI. The ends were cut back, 3 bases at V and 6 bases at J, with 10 bases in the middle. The table came from immunoSEQ multiplex PCR; TCRdb's copy has only in-frame clones and leaves some out. Found here are some 100,000 clones, under 90% of them singletons; the top ten hold 1% to 1.3%. Whole-study findings and limits: CD4+ and CD8+ blood T cells expanded clonally by week 6 at 0.1 to 3.0 mg/kg.

The chain carries TRBV18 and TRBJ2-3; D is unclear. Here the sequenced sample was CD4+ or CD8+ T cells sorted from blood, taken in a trial of the OX40 agonist ivuxolimab. The sequence was obtained from an adult with an advanced solid tumor such as melanoma, head and neck, liver or kidney cancer. The CDR3, as DNA: TGTGCCAGCTCACCTAGGAGTGAGGATACGCAGTATTTT. Its protein is CASSPRSEDTQYF.